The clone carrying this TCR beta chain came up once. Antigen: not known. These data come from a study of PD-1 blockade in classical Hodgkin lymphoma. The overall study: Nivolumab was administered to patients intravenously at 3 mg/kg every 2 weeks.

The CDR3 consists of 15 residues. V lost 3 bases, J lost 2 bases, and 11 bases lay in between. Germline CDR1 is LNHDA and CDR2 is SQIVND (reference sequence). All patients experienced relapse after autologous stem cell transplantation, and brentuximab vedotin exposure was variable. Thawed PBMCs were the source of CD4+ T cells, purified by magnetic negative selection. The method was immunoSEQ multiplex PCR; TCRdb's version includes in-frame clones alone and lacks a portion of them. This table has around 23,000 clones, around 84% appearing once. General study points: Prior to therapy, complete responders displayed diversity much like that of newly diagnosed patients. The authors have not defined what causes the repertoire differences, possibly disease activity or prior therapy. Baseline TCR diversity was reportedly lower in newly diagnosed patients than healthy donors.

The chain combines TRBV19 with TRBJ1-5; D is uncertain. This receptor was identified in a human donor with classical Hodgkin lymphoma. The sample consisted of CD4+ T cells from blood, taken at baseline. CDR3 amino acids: CASSMRSDGNQPQHF. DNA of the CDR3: TGTGCCAGTAGTATGAGGAGCGATGGCAATCAGCCCCAGCATTTT.